The sequence of this T cell receptor beta chain was determined in a study of neurological immune-mediated disorders. This clonotype was seen repeatedly, ten times or more. Germline CDR1 reads MNHNY; CDR2 reads SVGAGI (reference sequence). This CDR3 spans 12 amino acids. V was clipped by 6 bases and J by 1 base, with 6 bases between them. Indicated time point: longitudinal time-point 3. PBMCs numbering 2 million and stored at -80 C yielded the unsorted libraries. TCRdb re-derived calls from the 5' RACE reads in MiXCR, one entry per CDR3 protein. The sample carries 85,000 to 110,000 distinct CDR3 sequences, approximately 11% recorded once.

V is TRBV6-6 and J is TRBJ2-5; D remains unclear. Sequencing was done on a sample of PBMCs. The clonotype was recovered from a female donor with HTLV-1-associated myelopathy (HAM/TSP). CDR3 in DNA: TGTGCCAGCAGCCGTCGCCAAGAGACCCAGTACTTC. The encoded protein is CASSRRQETQYF.